The clone carrying this T cell receptor (beta chain) occurred once. In the multiple sclerosis control group, patients were treatment-naive and had stable or active relapsing-remitting disease. The data belong to a study of CD8 T cells in Susac syndrome. Reverse transcription of roughly 0.45 to 1 ug RNA was performed with random hexamers. From the immunoSEQ multiplex PCR reads, TCRdb called clonotypes with MiXCR, one entry per CDR3 protein. The data hold some 300,000 distinct CDR3 sequences, with about 85% observed a single time. This sequence was found in a human donor with multiple sclerosis. The source material was CD8+ T cells from PBMCs.

Here the CDR3 DNA reads TGCGCCAGCAGCACGGGACAGGGGGCATTCTACGAGCAGTACTTC. This encodes CASSTGQGAFYEQYF. The V gene is TRBV5-1, the J gene TRBJ2-7, with 12 bases that match TRBD1. The germline CDR1 and CDR2 sequences are SGHRS and YFSETQ. With V trimmed by 4 bases and J by 3 bases, 5 bases remained unmatched. The CDR3 is 15 amino acids.